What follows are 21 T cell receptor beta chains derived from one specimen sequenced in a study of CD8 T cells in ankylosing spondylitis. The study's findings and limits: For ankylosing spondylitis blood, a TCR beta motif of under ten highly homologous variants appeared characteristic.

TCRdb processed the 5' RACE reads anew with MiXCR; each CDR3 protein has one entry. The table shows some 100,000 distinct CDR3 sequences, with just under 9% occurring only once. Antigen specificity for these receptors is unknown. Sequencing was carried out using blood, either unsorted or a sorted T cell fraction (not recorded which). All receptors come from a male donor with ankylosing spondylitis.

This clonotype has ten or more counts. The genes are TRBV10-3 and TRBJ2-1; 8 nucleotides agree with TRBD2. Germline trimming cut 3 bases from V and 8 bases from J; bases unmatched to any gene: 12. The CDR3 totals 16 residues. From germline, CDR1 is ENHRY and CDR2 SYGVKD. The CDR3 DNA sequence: TGTGCCATCAGTGACCCCGGGACTAGGGGGTTTGATGAGCAGTTCTTC. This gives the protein CAISDPGTRGFDEQFF.

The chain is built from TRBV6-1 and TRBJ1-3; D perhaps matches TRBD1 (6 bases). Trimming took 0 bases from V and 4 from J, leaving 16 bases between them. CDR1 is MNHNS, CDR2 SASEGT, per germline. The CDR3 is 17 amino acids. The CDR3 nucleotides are TGTGCCAGCAGTGAAGCACAGGGCCGCGTTACCGGAAACACCATATATTTT. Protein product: CASSEAQGRVTGNTIYF.

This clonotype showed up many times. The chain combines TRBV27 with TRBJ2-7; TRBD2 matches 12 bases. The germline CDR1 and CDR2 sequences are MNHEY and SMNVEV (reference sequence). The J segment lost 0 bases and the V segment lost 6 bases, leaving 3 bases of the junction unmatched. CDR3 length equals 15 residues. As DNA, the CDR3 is TGTGCCAGCAGCCTGACTAGCGGGAGCTCCTACGAGCAGTACGTC. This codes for CASSLTSGSSYEQYV.

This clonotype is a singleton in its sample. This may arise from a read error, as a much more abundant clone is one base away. In DNA, the CDR3 is TGTGCCAGCAGCGTAGGGGCGGAGAGCTCCTGCGAGCAGTACTTC. It encodes CASSVGAESSCEQYF. The chain combines TRBV9 with TRBJ2-7; D remains ambiguous. Germline V gives CDR1 SGDLS, CDR2 YYNGEE. CDR3 length: 15 residues.

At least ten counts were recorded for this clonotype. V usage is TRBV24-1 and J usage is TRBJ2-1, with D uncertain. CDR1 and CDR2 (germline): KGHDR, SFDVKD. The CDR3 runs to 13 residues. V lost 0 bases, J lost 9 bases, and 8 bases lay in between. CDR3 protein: CATSDLRWGEQFF. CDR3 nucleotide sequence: TGTGCCACCAGTGATTTGCGTTGGGGTGAGCAGTTCTTC.

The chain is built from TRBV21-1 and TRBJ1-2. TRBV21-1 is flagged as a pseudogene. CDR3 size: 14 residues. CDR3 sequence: CAGRVFHVSYGYTF. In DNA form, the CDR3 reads TGTGCCGGCAGGGTGTTTCACGTTTCTTATGGCTACACCTTC.

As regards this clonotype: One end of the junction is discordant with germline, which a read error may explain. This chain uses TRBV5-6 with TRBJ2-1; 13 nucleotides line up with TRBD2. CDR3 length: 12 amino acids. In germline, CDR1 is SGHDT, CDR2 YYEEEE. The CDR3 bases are TGTGCCAGCAGCCCGGGACTAGCGGGACAGGTCTTC. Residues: CASSPGLAGQVF.

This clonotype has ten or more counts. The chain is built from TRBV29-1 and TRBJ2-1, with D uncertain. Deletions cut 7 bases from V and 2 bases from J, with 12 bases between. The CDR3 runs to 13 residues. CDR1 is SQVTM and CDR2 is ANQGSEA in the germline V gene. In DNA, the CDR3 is TGCAGCGCCAACACTATAACCTACAATGAGCAGTTCTTC. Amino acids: CSANTITYNEQFF.

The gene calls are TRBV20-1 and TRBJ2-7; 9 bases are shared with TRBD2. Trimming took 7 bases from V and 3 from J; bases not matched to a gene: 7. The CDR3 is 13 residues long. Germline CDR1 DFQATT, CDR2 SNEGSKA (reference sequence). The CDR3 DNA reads TGCAGTGGTACAGCTAGCGGGATCTACGAGCAGTACTTC. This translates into CSGTASGIYEQYF.

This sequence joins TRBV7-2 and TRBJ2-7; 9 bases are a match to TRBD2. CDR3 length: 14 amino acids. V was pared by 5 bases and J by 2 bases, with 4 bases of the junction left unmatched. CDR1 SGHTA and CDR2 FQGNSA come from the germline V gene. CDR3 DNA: TGTGCCAGCAGCCCGACTAGCGGAGCCTACGAGCAGTACTTC. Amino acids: CASSPTSGAYEQYF.

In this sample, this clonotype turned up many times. The CDR3 region has the DNA TGTGCCAGCAGCGTAGCACAGGGCTACACCTTC. Translating it yields CASSVAQGYTF. The chain combines TRBV9 with TRBJ1-2; D remains unclear. Germline V lookup: CDR1 SGDLS, CDR2 YYNGEE. V dropped 0 bases and J dropped 8 bases, with 5 bases sitting between them. The CDR3 is 11 amino acids.

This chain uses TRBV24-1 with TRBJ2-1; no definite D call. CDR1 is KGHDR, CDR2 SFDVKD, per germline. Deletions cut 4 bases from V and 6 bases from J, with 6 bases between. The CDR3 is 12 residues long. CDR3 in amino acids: CATSDPTNEQFF. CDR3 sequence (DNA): TGTGCCACCAGTGACCCGACCAATGAGCAGTTCTTC.

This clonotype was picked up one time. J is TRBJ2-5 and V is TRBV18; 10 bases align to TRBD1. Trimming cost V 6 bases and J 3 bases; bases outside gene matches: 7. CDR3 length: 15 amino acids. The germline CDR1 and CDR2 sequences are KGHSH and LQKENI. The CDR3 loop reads CASSLPGTGEETQYF. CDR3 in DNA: TGTGCCAGCTCGCTACCTGGGACAGGGGAAGAGACCCAGTACTTC.

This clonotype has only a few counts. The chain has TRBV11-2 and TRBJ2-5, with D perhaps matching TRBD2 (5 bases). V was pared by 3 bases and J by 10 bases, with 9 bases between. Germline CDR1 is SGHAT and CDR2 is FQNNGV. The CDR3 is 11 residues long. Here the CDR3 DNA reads TGTGCCAGCAGCTTGCCCGGGATCCAGTACTTC. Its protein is CASSLPGIQYF. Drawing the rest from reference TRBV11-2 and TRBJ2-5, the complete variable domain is EAGVAQSPRYKIIEKRQSVAFWCNPISGHATLYWYQQILGQGPKLLIQFQNNGVVDDSQLPKDRFSAERLKGVDSTLKIQPAKLEDSAVYLCASSLPGIQYFGPGTRLLVL.

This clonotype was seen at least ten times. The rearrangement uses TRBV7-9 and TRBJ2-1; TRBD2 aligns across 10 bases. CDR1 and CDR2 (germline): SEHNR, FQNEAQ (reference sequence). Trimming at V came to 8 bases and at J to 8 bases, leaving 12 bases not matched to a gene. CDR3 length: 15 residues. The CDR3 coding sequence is TGTGCCAGCCGACTTCAGGGGCTAGCGGGAGATGAGCAGTTCTTC. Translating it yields CASRLQGLAGDEQFF.

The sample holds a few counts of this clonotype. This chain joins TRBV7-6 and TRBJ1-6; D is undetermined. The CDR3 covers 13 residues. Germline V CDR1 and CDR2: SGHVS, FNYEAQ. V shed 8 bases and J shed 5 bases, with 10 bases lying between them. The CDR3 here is CASSDANNSPLHF. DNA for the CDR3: TGTGCCAGCTCGGACGCAAATAATTCACCCCTCCACTTT.

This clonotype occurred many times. The CDR3 sequence is CAISGTGGEETQYF. The CDR3, as DNA: TGTGCCATCAGTGGGACAGGGGGCGAAGAGACCCAGTACTTC. The V call is TRBV10-3, the J call TRBJ2-5, with 11 bases matching TRBD1. Germline CDR1 is ENHRY and CDR2 is SYGVKD. The CDR3 consists of 14 residues. Germline trimming cut 4 bases from V and 3 bases from J; bases unmatched to any gene: 1.

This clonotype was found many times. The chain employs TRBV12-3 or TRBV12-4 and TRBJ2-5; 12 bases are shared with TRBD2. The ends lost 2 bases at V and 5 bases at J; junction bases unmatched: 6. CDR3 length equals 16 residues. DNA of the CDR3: TGTGCCAGCAGTTTACTAGCGGGAGGGCCAGGGGAGACCCAGTACTTC. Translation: CASSLLAGGPGETQYF.

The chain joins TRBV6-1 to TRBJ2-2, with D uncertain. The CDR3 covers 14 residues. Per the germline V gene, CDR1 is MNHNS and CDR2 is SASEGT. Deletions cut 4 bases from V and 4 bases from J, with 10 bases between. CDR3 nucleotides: TGTGCCAGCAGTGTTCTTTCGAGCACCGGGGAGCTGTTTTTT. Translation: CASSVLSSTGELFF.

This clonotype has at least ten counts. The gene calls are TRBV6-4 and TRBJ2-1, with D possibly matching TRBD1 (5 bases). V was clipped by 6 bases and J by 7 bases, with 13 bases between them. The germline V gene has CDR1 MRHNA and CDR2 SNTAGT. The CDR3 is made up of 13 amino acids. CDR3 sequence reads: CASSVDSWNEQFF. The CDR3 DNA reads TGTGCCAGCAGCGTAGACAGCTGGAATGAGCAGTTCTTC.

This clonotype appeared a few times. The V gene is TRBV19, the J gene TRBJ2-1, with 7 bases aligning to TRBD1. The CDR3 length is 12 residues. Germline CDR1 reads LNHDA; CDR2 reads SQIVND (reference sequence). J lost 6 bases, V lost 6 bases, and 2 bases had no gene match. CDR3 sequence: CASSRQGNEQFF. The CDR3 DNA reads TGTGCCAGTAGCCGACAGGGCAATGAGCAGTTCTTC.